These 12 T cell receptor beta chains came from one sample sequenced in a study of vaccination effects on CD4 cells after COVID-19. Their antigens are not known. Method: immunoSEQ multiplex PCR; TCRdb's copy keeps in-frame clones and lacks some. The repertoire has around 25,000 clones, 83% of them found once; the top ten carry roughly 1.4%. Viral peptide pools were used in the ViraFEST assay to expand antigen-specific CD4+ T cells, and sequencing came afterward. Upon completion of more than 9 days in culture, CD4+ T cells were isolated. Subjects were given two BNT162b2 or mRNA-1273 vaccine doses. Sequencing used CD4+ T cells from PBMCs cultured with HCoV-NL63 spike peptides, obtained after COVID-19 vaccination. Every receptor here comes from a human donor who received a COVID-19 vaccine. Some clones in this sample may be carry-over from other donors' samples.

The rearrangement joins TRBV24-1 to TRBJ1-1; D is possibly TRBD1 (5 bases). The CDR3 spans 13 residues. CDR1 and CDR2 from the germline V gene are KGHDR and SFDVKD. V gave up 4 bases and J gave up 4 bases, with 9 bases separating them. In DNA form, the CDR3 reads TGTGCCACCAGTGAGGCTCAGGGCACTGAAGCTTTCTTT. Protein: CATSEAQGTEAFF.

The count of this clone is one. The V call is TRBV5-1, the J call TRBJ2-2; D is undetermined. Trimming stripped 0 bases from V and 7 bases from J, with 10 bases between. Per germline, CDR1 SGHRS and CDR2 YFSETQ. This CDR3 region has 14 residues. CDR3 coding DNA: TGCGCCAGCAGCTTGGGGCAGGCGATCGGGGAGCTGTTTTTT. It translates to CASSLGQAIGELFF. Variable domain in full (rest from reference TRBV5-1 and TRBJ2-2): KAGVTQTPRYLIKTRGQQVTLSCSPISGHRSVSWYQQTPGQGLQFLFEYFSETQRNKGNFPGRFSGRQFSNSRSEMNVSTLELGDSALYLCASSLGQAIGELFFGEGSRLTVL.

This clone is judged medium-sized. The chain recombines TRBV11-2 with TRBJ2-7; the D is unclear. Germline CDR1 SGHAT, CDR2 FQNNGV. The CDR3 runs to 13 residues. With 1 base removed from V and 3 bases from J, the gap between germline ends came to 7 bases. This CDR3 reads CASSLGNNYEQYV. DNA of the CDR3: TGTGCCAGCAGCTTAGGGAACAACTACGAGCAGTACGTC.

The chain combines TRBV6-1 with TRBJ2-3; TRBD1 matches at 7 bases. Germline-derived CDR1 and CDR2 are MNHNS and SASEGT. V shed 2 bases, J shed 2 bases, and the junction held 4 bases outside the gene matches. This CDR3 region has 15 residues. This CDR3 is CASSESRGSTDTQYF. CDR3 coding DNA: TGTGCCAGCAGTGAATCCAGGGGGTCCACAGATACGCAGTATTTT.

The chain couples TRBV6-5 to TRBJ2-1, with 12 bases matching TRBD2. The CDR3 covers 16 residues. Germline CDR1 is MNHEY and CDR2 is SVGAGI. The V segment lost 3 bases and the J segment 7 bases; nucleotides outside the gene matches: 7. CDR3 in DNA: TGTGCCAGCAGTTATCCCGGACTAGCGGGGAATAATGAGCAGTTCTTC. This codes for CASSYPGLAGNNEQFF.

The chain recombines TRBV28 with TRBJ2-3; TRBD1 matches 8 bases. The germline V gene encodes CDR1 MDHEN and CDR2 SYDVKM. Unmatched junction bases numbered 3, after V lost 2 bases and J lost 5 bases. CDR3 length: 14 amino acids. CDR3: CASSLHRGVDTQYF. DNA of the CDR3: TGTGCCAGCAGTTTACACAGGGGGGTAGATACGCAGTATTTT.

The gene calls are TRBV5-1 and TRBJ2-5, with D perhaps TRBD1 (5 bases). The V end lost 5 bases, the J end lost 4 bases, and 12 bases lay between the germline ends. CDR3 length: 13 amino acids. The germline CDR1 and CDR2 sequences are SGHRS and YFSETQ. CDR3 protein: CASSDQGSETQYF. In DNA form, the CDR3 reads TGCGCCAGCAGTGACCAGGGTTCAGAGACCCAGTACTTC.

The V gene is TRBV28, the J gene TRBJ1-2; no clear D. The CDR3 runs 14 residues. Trimming took off 2 bases at V and 7 bases at J, with 14 bases between the two ends. The germline gives CDR1 MDHEN, CDR2 SYDVKM. In DNA form, the CDR3 reads TGTGCCAGCAGTTTAATGATGGGAGGCGGTGGCTACACCTTC. It encodes CASSLMMGGGGYTF.

This sequence joins TRBV30 and TRBJ2-7; tentatively, D is TRBD2 (5 bases). The germline V gene encodes CDR1 GTSNPN and CDR2 SVGIG (reference sequence). The CDR3 length is 13 residues. CDR3 sequence reads: CAWSVSSSHEQYV. The CDR3 bases are TGTGCCTGGAGTGTTTCTAGCTCCCACGAGCAGTACGTC.

The chain employs TRBV7-2 and TRBJ2-5, with D uncertain. With 3 bases removed from V and 5 bases from J, the gap between germline ends came to 13 bases. Germline V lookup: CDR1 SGHTA, CDR2 FQGNSA. The CDR3 totals 14 residues. The CDR3 reads CASSFWGAGETQYF. CDR3 DNA sequence: TGTGCCAGCAGCTTTTGGGGTGCAGGTGAGACCCAGTACTTC.

This chain links TRBV19 with TRBJ2-1; no definite D call. Germline V gene sequence: CDR1 LNHDA, CDR2 SQIVND (reference sequence). The V end lost 6 bases, the J end lost 9 bases, and 15 bases lay between the germline ends. The CDR3 length is 13 residues. Here the CDR3 reads CASSSTIEGEQFF. CDR3 DNA: TGTGCCAGTAGCTCAACCATCGAAGGTGAGCAGTTCTTC.

The genes are TRBV18 and TRBJ2-4; the match to TRBD1 covers 8 bases. Losses at the gene ends were 3 bases for V and 2 bases for J; bases not matched to a gene: 6. The CDR3 loop spans 16 amino acids. The germline V gene has CDR1 KGHSH and CDR2 LQKENI. The CDR3 sequence is CASSPGTGVPKNIQYF. The CDR3 DNA follows: TGTGCCAGCTCACCTGGGACAGGAGTCCCCAAAAACATTCAGTACTTC.